Each of the 18 T cell receptor beta chains below was sequenced from the same sample in a study of blood T cells in healthy people across ages. With a J-beta primer mix and a sample-barcoded 5' primer, a second PCR ran about 6 to 11 cycles. MiXCR, run by TCRdb on the 5' RACE reads, gives a single entry per CDR3 protein. Among 1,500,000 or so distinct CDR3 sequences listed, about 45% were seen once. Sequenced sample: blood. The receptors were gathered from a woman under 30 in good health.

This chain uses TRBV6-6 with TRBJ2-6; D is uncertain. The length of the CDR3 is 17 residues. The V gene's germline CDR1 is MNHNY and CDR2 SVGAGI (reference sequence). V was trimmed by 7 bases and J by 0 bases, leaving 16 bases between them. CDR3 nucleotides: TGTGCCAGCACCCAAGGCCCAGGCCGCTCTGGGGCCAACGTCCTGACTTTC. It yields the protein CASTQGPGRSGANVLTF.

V gene TRBV7-2 combines with J gene TRBJ2-3; TRBD1 might be the D (6 bases). The CDR3 spans 14 residues. CDR1 SGHTA and CDR2 FQGNSA come from the germline V gene. The V end lost 5 bases, the J end lost 6 bases, and 15 bases lay between the germline ends. For the CDR3, the DNA is TGTGCCAGCAGCCCCCAGACAGGCCGGGATACGCAGTATTTT. This sequence encodes CASSPQTGRDTQYF.

The chain recombines TRBV11-2 with TRBJ2-1; D unclear. The CDR3 runs to 11 residues. The V gene's germline CDR1 is SGHAT and CDR2 FQNNGV. The V end lost 7 bases, the J end lost 7 bases, and 8 bases lay between the germline ends. In nucleotides, the CDR3 is TGTGCCAGCACCCATCTTAATGAGCAGTTCTTC. This gives the protein CASTHLNEQFF.

This clonotype showed up just a few times. This chain connects TRBV28 to TRBJ2-5, with 14 bases aligning to TRBD2. CDR3 length equals 15 residues. Germline lookup yields CDR1 MDHEN and CDR2 SYDVKM. Trimming cost V 6 bases and J 6 bases; bases outside gene matches: 6. In nucleotides, the CDR3 is TGTGCCAGCAGGACCGGGACTAGCGGGAGACAGACCCAGTACTTC. This sequence encodes CASRTGTSGRQTQYF.

The gene calls are TRBV6-5 and TRBJ2-4; D possibly uses TRBD1 or TRBD2 (5 bases each). This CDR3 is built from 14 residues. V gave up 2 bases and J gave up 15 bases, with 20 bases separating them. CDR1 MNHEY and CDR2 SVGAGI come from the germline V gene. CDR3 amino acids: CASSYRGRGYERYF. CDR3 coding DNA: TGTGCCAGCAGTTACAGGGGACGGGGATACGAGCGGTACTTC.

The chain carries TRBV5-1 and TRBJ1-1; no firm D call. CDR1 is SGHRS and CDR2 is YFSETQ in the germline V gene. The CDR3 covers 12 residues. V was pared by 4 bases and J by 7 bases, with 11 bases between. The CDR3 DNA reads as TGCGCCAGCAGCGTTGACGGTAATGAAGCTTTCTTT. This gives the protein CASSVDGNEAFF.

There are a few counts of this clonotype. This chain uses TRBV20-1 with TRBJ2-7; a weak D match, TRBD1 (5 bases). The CDR3 loop spans 15 amino acids. Germline V gene lookup returns CDR1 DFQATT and CDR2 SNEGSKA (reference sequence). V lost 0 bases and J lost 1, with 13 bases in between. The CDR3 sequence is CSARDIGEGSYEQYF. The DNA for the CDR3 is TGCAGTGCTAGAGATATAGGGGAAGGGTCCTACGAGCAGTACTTC.

The chain recombines TRBV7-2 with TRBJ2-2; tentatively, D is TRBD1 (5 bases). Germline lookup yields CDR1 SGHTA and CDR2 FQGNSA. Trimming left V 7 bases short and J 7 bases short, with 25 bases between. The CDR3 is made up of 17 amino acids. This CDR3 is CASKTSNQGRIHGELFF. The CDR3 nucleotides are TGTGCCAGCAAGACCTCGAACCAGGGTCGTATACACGGGGAGCTGTTTTTT.

This chain links TRBV12-3 or TRBV12-4 with TRBJ2-3; TRBD1 matches at 8 bases. V was clipped by 6 bases and J by 1 base; unmatched bases: 18. The CDR3 covers 19 residues. CDR3 residues: CASSPTGTGSVLGTDTQYF. The CDR3 coding sequence is TGTGCCAGCAGCCCGACCGGGACAGGATCCGTTCTGGGCACAGATACGCAGTATTTT.

Details on this clonotype: A much larger clone lies one base from this, so it may be a read error. The J gene is TRBJ2-1, the V gene TRBV20-1, with TRBD2 matching over 7 bases. V dropped 6 bases and J dropped 6; count of bases not matched to a gene: 11. The CDR3 is 14 residues long. Germline CDR1 reads DFQATT; CDR2 reads SNEGSKA (reference sequence). CDR3 sequence (DNA): TGCAGTGCCCCAGGGCAGCGGGACTGCAATGAGCAGTTCTTC. Translated: CSAPGQRDCNEQFF.

This clonotype has ten or more counts. The junction shows a germline mismatch at one end, possibly a read error. CDR3 protein: CASSLAGGDYGYTF. Here the CDR3 DNA reads TGTGCCAGCAGTCTCGCAGGGGGGGACTATGGCTACACCTTC. The V call is TRBV5-1, the J call TRBJ1-2, with 7 bases matching TRBD1. The CDR3 contains 14 residues. Germline CDR1 is SGHRS and CDR2 is YFSETQ.

V gene TRBV12-3 or TRBV12-4 combines with J gene TRBJ1-2, with D uncertain. V dropped 3 bases and J dropped 4 bases, with 12 bases sitting between them. The CDR3 spans 14 residues. In nucleotides, the CDR3 is TGTGCCAGCAGTTTTGCGGGAGAAGGCTATGGCTACACCTTC. Its protein product is CASSFAGEGYGYTF.

This clonotype was counted only a few times. The chain recombines TRBV12-3 or TRBV12-4 with TRBJ2-7; 7 bases fit TRBD2. This CDR3 has 17 amino acids. V gave up 4 bases and J gave up 0 bases; unmatched junction bases: 12. The CDR3 DNA reads as TGTGCCAGCAGTTCGGGAAAAACTAGCGAGAGCTCCTACGAGCAGTACTTC. Encoded protein: CASSSGKTSESSYEQYF.

V gene TRBV12-3 or TRBV12-4 combines with J gene TRBJ2-3, with 8 bases aligning to TRBD2. This CDR3 has 15 residues. Losses at the gene ends were 4 bases for V and 3 bases for J; bases not matched to a gene: 6. CDR3 DNA sequence: TGTGCCAGCAGTTATCCAGCGGGAGAAACAGATACGCAGTATTTT. As protein: CASSYPAGETDTQYF.

This clonotype has just a few counts. This chain uses TRBV4-3 with TRBJ2-7; 7 bases line up with TRBD2. Per germline, CDR1 LGHNA and CDR2 YSLEER. This CDR3 is 13 amino acids long. The V gene end was trimmed by 9 bases and the J gene end by 0 bases; junction bases not matched to a gene: 5. The CDR3 DNA sequence: TGCGCCAGACATACGGGGGGCTCCTACGAGCAGTACTTC. Amino acid sequence: CARHTGGSYEQYF.

This clonotype came up many times. V and J are TRBV7-2 and TRBJ1-5; tentatively, D is TRBD1 (5 bases). The CDR3 runs to 14 residues. The germline gives CDR1 SGHTA, CDR2 FQGNSA. With 2 bases removed from V and 6 bases from J, the gap between germline ends came to 11 bases. The CDR3 nucleotides read TGTGCCAGCAGCTTACGGGACTCGGGTCAGCCCCAGCATTTT. Protein: CASSLRDSGQPQHF.

The V and J genes are TRBV11-3 and TRBJ1-6; D ambiguous. CDR3 length equals 15 residues. The germline V gene encodes CDR1 SGHNT and CDR2 YENEEA. V lost 0 bases and J lost 8, with 11 bases in between. The CDR3 nucleotides are TGTGCCAGCAGCTTAGATGGAGGGTCTCATTCACCCCTCCACTTT. As protein: CASSLDGGSHSPLHF.

The chain couples TRBV20-1 to TRBJ1-1; D not certain. The CDR3 covers 11 residues. Germline CDR1 is DFQATT and CDR2 is SNEGSKA (reference sequence). V was shortened by 2 bases and J by 6 bases, with 7 bases between the two germline ends. In DNA form, the CDR3 reads TGCAGTGCTAGAAGGTGGCCTGAAGCTTTCTTT. Encoded protein: CSARRWPEAFF.